Following are 24 T cell receptor beta chains from one sample sequenced in a study of T cell responses to AZD1222 COVID-19 vaccine. Measured with immunoSEQ multiplex PCR; TCRdb has only the in-frame clones, and not every one. Of roughly 80,000 clones in the sample, about 90% were seen once. Sequences were derived from peripheral blood, sampled on day 0 of MenACWY control vaccination. These receptors were obtained from an adult in good health.

The chain employs TRBV19 and TRBJ1-4, with 7 bases lining up with TRBD1. Germline trimming cut 4 bases from V and 5 bases from J; bases unmatched to any gene: 7. Germline values: CDR1 LNHDA, CDR2 SQIVND (reference sequence). The CDR3 is 15 residues long. As DNA, the CDR3 is TGTGCCAGTAGTACCGGACAGGCTTCAAATGAAAAACTGTTTTTT. Translating gives CASSTGQASNEKLFF.

The CDR3 coding sequence is TGTGCCAGCTCACCCGTACCAAAGATCGTCGGCGAGCAGTACTTC. The encoded protein is CASSPVPKIVGEQYF. The genes are TRBV18 and TRBJ2-7; the D is unclear. The germline V and J ends were trimmed by 3 bases and 6 bases, with 18 bases remaining between them. The germline V gene encodes CDR1 KGHSH and CDR2 LQKENI. CDR3 length: 15 amino acids.

The chain joins TRBV19 to TRBJ2-2; the D gene is possibly TRBD2 (6 bases). This CDR3 is 15 amino acids long. Between the trimmed V and J ends, which lost 8 bases and 7 bases, there was a span of 20 bases. In germline, CDR1 is LNHDA, CDR2 SQIVND (reference sequence). CDR3 loop: CASSLLWQGGGELFF. The CDR3, as DNA: TGTGCCAGTTCCCTCTTATGGCAGGGAGGCGGGGAGCTGTTTTTT.

This chain joins TRBV3-1 (or the pseudogene TRBV3-2) and TRBJ1-3, with D hard to call. The germline CDR1 and CDR2 sequences are LGHDT and YNNKEL (reference sequence). This CDR3 has 16 amino acids. V was pared by 0 bases and J by 0 bases, with 9 bases between. The CDR3 spells CASSQDGLNSGNTIYF. The CDR3 DNA is TGTGCCAGCAGCCAAGATGGATTGAACTCTGGAAACACCATATATTTT.

This clone was recorded once. The V gene is TRBV6-5, the J gene TRBJ1-4; unclear D gene. Germline V CDR1 and CDR2: MNHEY, SVGAGI. The CDR3 loop spans 14 amino acids. Trimming pared 7 bases from V and 8 bases from J, leaving 17 bases between. The CDR3 region is CASNPRGSLEKLFF. In DNA, the CDR3 is TGTGCCAGCAACCCTCGAGGGAGTCTCGAAAAACTGTTTTTT.

The gene calls are TRBV6-5 and TRBJ2-3; no firm D call. The germline CDR1 and CDR2 sequences are MNHEY and SVGAGI. The ends were cut back, 2 bases at V and 1 base at J, with 4 bases in the middle. The CDR3 runs 13 residues. CDR3: CASSYGGTDTQYF. The CDR3 DNA is TGTGCCAGCAGTTACGGGGGCACAGATACGCAGTATTTT.

The chain combines TRBV7-8 with TRBJ2-3; D gene ambiguous. V dropped 2 bases and J dropped 3 bases, with 9 bases sitting between them. The CDR3 length is 14 residues. Germline CDR1 SGHVS, CDR2 FQNEAQ. The CDR3 region is CASSLSRLTDTQYF. The CDR3 bases are TGTGCCAGCAGCTTATCCCGGTTAACAGATACGCAGTATTTT.

The V and J genes are TRBV20-1 and TRBJ1-6; D call uncertain. V shed 3 bases and J shed 5 bases, with 20 bases lying between them. The CDR3 totals 17 residues. Germline V gene data show CDR1 as DFQATT and CDR2 as SNEGSKA (reference sequence). CDR3 sequence reads: CSASWESDPDHNSPLHF. DNA of the CDR3: TGCAGTGCTAGTTGGGAGTCGGACCCTGATCATAATTCACCCCTCCACTTT.

The chain is built from TRBV27 and TRBJ2-2; 9 nucleotides match TRBD1. Germline V gene sequence: CDR1 MNHEY, CDR2 SMNVEV (reference sequence). V shed 6 bases and J 8 bases; nucleotides not matched to a gene: 7. The CDR3 covers 14 residues. The CDR3, as DNA: TGTGCCAGCAGACGGGGACAGGGATTTGGGGAGCTGTTTTTT. Translation: CASRRGQGFGELFF.

The DNA for the CDR3 is TGCGCCAGCAGCCAGACTCCAGGGGTAAATTCACCCCTCCACTTT. As protein: CASSQTPGVNSPLHF. The chain combines TRBV4-3 with TRBJ1-6; perhaps TRBD1 as D (6 bases). The CDR3 is 15 amino acids. V dropped 3 bases and J dropped 7 bases, with 13 bases sitting between them. Germline values: CDR1 LGHNA, CDR2 YSLEER.

The rearrangement uses TRBV2 and TRBJ2-2; D may be TRBD1 (6 bases). The CDR3 is made up of 15 amino acids. Looked up from germline, CDR1 is SNHLY and CDR2 is FYNNEI. The germline V and J ends were trimmed by 0 bases and 4 bases, with 9 bases remaining between them. Written as DNA, the CDR3 is TGTGCCAGCAGTGAAGCACAGGGAATCACCGGGGAGCTGTTTTTT. Translation: CASSEAQGITGELFF. Together with reference TRBV2 and TRBJ2-2, the CDR3 gives the full variable domain: EPEVTQTPSHQVTQMGQEVILRCVPISNHLYFYWYRQILGQKVEFLVSFYNNEISEKSEIFDDQFSVERPDGSNFTLKIRSTKLEDSAMYFCASSEAQGITGELFFGEGSRLTVL.

V is TRBV6-5 and J is TRBJ2-7, with 7 bases identical to TRBD1. The CDR3 contains 13 residues. Germline lookup yields CDR1 MNHEY and CDR2 SVGAGI. V lost 5 bases and J lost 3; bases outside the gene matches: 4. The CDR3 sequence: CASSTRQGYEQYF. The CDR3 nucleotides read TGTGCCAGCAGTACGAGACAGGGCTACGAGCAGTACTTC.

V gene TRBV5-1 combines with J gene TRBJ1-2, with D possibly matching TRBD1 (6 bases). V was shortened by 2 bases and J by 7 bases, with 24 bases between the two germline ends. The CDR3 loop spans 17 amino acids. The germline gives CDR1 SGHRS, CDR2 YFSETQ. In DNA form, the CDR3 reads TGCGCCAGCAGCTTCGGGCAGGGGTCCTCTATGATGGGTGGCTACACCTTC. This codes for CASSFGQGSSMMGGYTF. The full variable domain, completed using reference TRBV5-1 and TRBJ1-2, is KAGVTQTPRYLIKTRGQQVTLSCSPISGHRSVSWYQQTPGQGLQFLFEYFSETQRNKGNFPGRFSGRQFSNSRSEMNVSTLELGDSALYLCASSFGQGSSMMGGYTFGSGTRLTVV.

This clone was detected only a few times. This rearrangement joins TRBV18 to TRBJ2-7, with D uncertain. This CDR3 is built from 14 residues. Germline values: CDR1 KGHSH, CDR2 LQKENI. Between the trimmed V and J ends, which lost 4 bases and 2 bases, there was a span of 12 bases. DNA of the CDR3: TGTGCCAGCTCACAATACGGAAATACCTACGAGCAGTACTTC. Protein sequence: CASSQYGNTYEQYF.

This chain joins TRBV6-5 and TRBJ1-1; D not resolved. The CDR3 has 13 amino acids. CDR1 and CDR2 from the germline V gene are MNHEY and SVGAGI. V lost 6 bases and J 3 bases, leaving 11 bases between the germline ends. For the CDR3, the DNA is TGTGCCAGCAGCTATGGCCGGGACACTGAAGCTTTCTTT. Its protein product is CASSYGRDTEAFF.

This clone was picked up a small number of times. This sequence joins TRBV5-4 and TRBJ2-1, with 7 bases matching TRBD1. V was clipped by 1 base and J by 10 bases; unmatched bases: 11. The CDR3 runs to 15 residues. Germline values: CDR1 SGHNT, CDR2 YYREEE (reference sequence). Here the CDR3 reads CASSLKQGPGSEQFF. The DNA of the CDR3 is TGTGCCAGCAGCTTGAAACAGGGGCCAGGAAGCGAGCAGTTCTTC.

The chain carries TRBV7-3 and TRBJ1-6; maybe TRBD1 (6 bases). Germline lookup yields CDR1 SGHTA and CDR2 FQGTGA. V was clipped by 5 bases and J by 0 bases, with 8 bases between them. The CDR3 spans 15 residues. The CDR3 loop is CASSEGGSYNSPLHF. DNA of the CDR3: TGTGCCAGCAGCGAAGGGGGCTCCTATAATTCACCCCTCCACTTT.

The chain combines TRBV4-3 with TRBJ1-5; D is uncertain. CDR3 length: 15 residues. Germline assignment: CDR1 LGHNA and CDR2 YSLEER. V was pared by 5 bases and J by 0 bases, with 11 bases between. The CDR3 loop reads CASSSIWDSNQPQHF. The CDR3 DNA sequence: TGCGCCAGCAGCTCAATTTGGGATAGCAATCAGCCCCAGCATTTT.

The chain couples TRBV19 to TRBJ2-4, with 8 bases aligning to TRBD2. Germline values: CDR1 LNHDA, CDR2 SQIVND (reference sequence). The trim removed 6 bases at V and 8 bases at J, leaving 15 bases unmatched. CDR3 length equals 16 residues. CDR3 bases: TGTGCCAGTAGCCCTACCCTTCGGGGGGGTGGGGACATTCAGTACTTC. It codes for CASSPTLRGGGDIQYF.

CDR3 loop: CASSRQVAEAFF. The CDR3 DNA reads as TGTGCCAGCAGCCGACAAGTGGCTGAAGCTTTCTTT. The rearrangement joins TRBV6-2 or TRBV6-3 to TRBJ1-1; D is uncertain. The CDR3 totals 12 residues. The V and J ends lost 6 bases and 6 bases respectively, with 11 bases between them. Germline V gives CDR1 MNHEY, CDR2 SVGEGT.

V and J are TRBV29-1 and TRBJ1-2; unclear D gene. The CDR3 spans 12 residues. Trimming shortened V by 1 base and J by 8 bases, and 11 bases separated the two germline ends. CDR1 is SQVTM and CDR2 is ANQGSEA in the germline V gene. This CDR3 is CSVEGFSGGYTF. Here the CDR3 DNA reads TGCAGCGTTGAAGGGTTCTCGGGGGGCTACACCTTC.

The CDR3 DNA follows: TGTGCCAGCAGTAAACAGGGAAATCAGCCCCAGCATTTT. It is translated as CASSKQGNQPQHF. The rearrangement links TRBV3-1 (or the pseudogene TRBV3-2) to TRBJ1-5; D might be TRBD1 (6 bases). Germline-derived CDR1 and CDR2 are LGHDT and YNNKEL (reference sequence). Trimming removed 6 bases at V and 4 bases at J, with 10 bases between. The CDR3 runs 13 residues.

The chain is built from TRBV6-6 and TRBJ1-4; D is possibly TRBD1 (6 bases). Trimming took 6 bases from V and 7 from J, leaving 15 bases between them. Germline V gene sequence: CDR1 MNHNY, CDR2 SVGAGI (reference sequence). CDR3 size: 14 residues. DNA for the CDR3: TGTGCCAGCAGGACAGGCCGGGAGGGTGAAAAACTGTTTTTT. Translated: CASRTGREGEKLFF.

V gene TRBV13 combines with J gene TRBJ2-1, with D hard to call. The CDR3 has 11 residues. Looked up from germline, CDR1 is PRHDT and CDR2 is FYEKMQ (reference sequence). V was pared by 5 bases and J by 9 bases, with 8 bases between. This chain's CDR3 is CASSGRAEQFF. The CDR3 DNA reads TGTGCCAGCAGCGGCCGGGCTGAGCAGTTCTTC.